This record looks at one T cell receptor beta chain sequence and its context. Either two negative PCRs, clearance, or symptom resolution qualified Cohort 3 donors as recovered. Original data processing: Amplified reference gene primers provided the basis for estimating nucleated cell counts. Profiled with immunoSEQ multiplex PCR; TCRdb holds only in-frame clones, not every one. V, J and clone size were drawn from that table, and D and trimming were deduced from the DNA. The table shows 300,000 to 350,000 clones, with about 90% occurring only once. The data are from a study of blood T cell repertoires in COVID-19. Study information: COVID-19 samples collected from the United States, Italy and Spain covered acute and convalescent phases.

Germline V gene data show CDR1 as LGHDT and CDR2 as YNNKEL (reference sequence). This CDR3 comprises 12 residues. Trimming removed 6 bases from V and 15 bases from J; junction bases left unmatched: 10. The chain has TRBV3-1 (or the pseudogene TRBV3-2) and TRBJ2-1; 8 bases fit TRBD1. This receptor was taken from a man aged 25 to 40 who had recovered from COVID-19. Material for sequencing was PBMCs or T cells enriched from blood (not recorded which). The CDR3 nucleotides are TGTGCCAGCAGTCGAACCGGACAGGGTCTGTTCTTC. This encodes CASSRTGQGLFF.